This TCR beta chain stems from a study of cytomegalovirus exposure and HLA in healthy donors. Study outcomes and limitations: Sequencing depth roughly uniform across donors was assumed in presence/absence analyses. Accurate prediction of most subjects' HLA-A and HLA-B alleles from TCR beta sequences was reported.

V shed 0 bases, J shed 2 bases, and the junction held 10 bases outside the gene matches. Germline V gene sequence: CDR1 SGHKS, CDR2 YYEKEE (reference sequence). The CDR3 extends over 18 amino acids. Use of 60 Vbeta and 13 Jbeta primers characterized the PCR. Repertoires were generated with immunoSEQ multiplex PCR, while TCRdb's copy carries only in-frame clones and drops some. Here the sample spans 100,000 to 150,000 clones, over 70% being singletons. This clone was detected only once. Its matching antigen is unknown. This TCR was sampled from a man between 18 and 35 years old in good health and CMV-seropositive. The rearrangement links TRBV5-5 to TRBJ2-7; 11 bases match TRBD2. Sequenced material: PBMCs. The CDR3 region is CASSLAGTSGQLPYEQYF. In DNA form, the CDR3 reads TGTGCCAGCAGCTTGGCCGGGACTAGCGGTCAGCTTCCCTACGAGCAGTACTTC.